The 19 T cell receptor beta chains in this list originate from one sample, sequenced in a study of T cells in localized non-small cell lung cancer (TCRdb year 2020). The method behind the library was the immunoSEQ multiplex PCR assay. TCRdb obtained this table from immuneACCESS and retained in-frame rearrangements with V and J assigned. These tables miss some clones; where compared with another copy, unresolved V genes account for less than half of the shortfall, and the remainder is unexplained. Recorded for this sample are over 45,000 clones; around nine tenths of them occurred a single time. Of the sample, about 17% falls within the top ten clones. The material sequenced was PBMCs, taken before any cancer treatment. The origin of the receptors is a female donor with stage II lung adenocarcinoma.

The CDR3 protein is CASSVQGVNTEAFF. The CDR3 coding sequence is TGTGCCAGCAGTGTGCAGGGCGTCAACACTGAAGCTTTCTTT. The rearrangement uses TRBV2 and TRBJ1-1; the D gene is possibly TRBD1 (5 bases). Trimming removed 4 bases at V and 2 bases at J, with 11 bases between. The CDR3 loop spans 14 amino acids. Germline-derived CDR1 and CDR2 are SNHLY and FYNNEI.

The genes are TRBV5-1 and TRBJ2-3, with 9 bases identical to TRBD2. CDR1 and CDR2 from the germline V gene are SGHRS and YFSETQ. J gave up 0 bases and V 2 bases, and 7 bases lay outside the gene matches. The CDR3 sequence is 17 residues long. CDR3 sequence: CASSFKGTSISTDTQYF. The CDR3 bases are TGCGCCAGCAGCTTTAAAGGGACTAGCATTAGCACAGATACGCAGTATTTT.

J is TRBJ1-1 and V is TRBV30; D is uncertain. CDR3 length: 12 residues. V was shortened by 5 bases and J by 1 base, with 8 bases between the two germline ends. Germline V gene data show CDR1 as GTSNPN and CDR2 as SVGIG (reference sequence). DNA of the CDR3: TGTGCCTGGGGGAGCTGGAACACTGAAGCTTTCTTT. Translated, it gives CAWGSWNTEAFF.

CDR3 bases: TGTGCCAGCAGCTTAGGGGGCGGTTCCTACGAGCAGTACTTC. Amino acids: CASSLGGGSYEQYF. V gene TRBV5-4 combines with J gene TRBJ2-7; the match to TRBD1 covers 7 bases. Germline V gene sequence: CDR1 SGHNT, CDR2 YYREEE (reference sequence). The V gene end was trimmed by 2 bases and the J gene end by 1 base; junction bases not matched to a gene: 3. This CDR3 region has 14 residues. The variable domain in full, completed from reference TRBV5-4 and TRBJ2-7, reads ETGVTQSPTHLIKTRGQQVTLRCSSQSGHNTVSWYQQALGQGPQFIFQYYREEENGRGNFPPRFSGLQFPNYSSELNVNALELDDSALYLCASSLGGGSYEQYFGPGTRLTVT.

Worth noting for this clone: A read error may account for a junction end that differs from germline. The gene calls are TRBV7-7 and TRBJ2-7; 7 bases line up with TRBD1. This CDR3 has 14 amino acids. The germline V gene encodes CDR1 SSHAT and CDR2 FNYEAQ (reference sequence). The CDR3 DNA reads TGTGCTAGCAGCTTAGGTTCAGGGGGCTACGAGCAGTACTTC. Translating gives CASSLGSGGYEQYF.

V and J are TRBV11-2 and TRBJ2-7; no definite D call. The CDR3 contains 16 residues. The V and J ends lost 0 bases and 4 bases respectively, with 16 bases between them. Germline lookup yields CDR1 SGHAT and CDR2 FQNNGV. CDR3 amino acids: CASSLEISRTPYEQYF. Here the CDR3 DNA reads TGTGCCAGCAGCTTAGAGATCTCCAGGACCCCATACGAGCAGTACTTC.

This chain joins TRBV7-9 and TRBJ1-5; TRBD1 is a possible D gene (5 bases). This CDR3 comprises 14 residues. Trimming cost V 5 bases and J 0 bases, with 8 bases left between them. CDR1 is SEHNR, CDR2 FQNEAQ, per germline (reference sequence). CDR3 nucleotides: TGTGCCAGCAGCGACAGCAATAGCAATCAGCCCCAGCATTTT. The encoded protein is CASSDSNSNQPQHF.

V is TRBV7-8 and J is TRBJ1-4; 7 nucleotides align to TRBD1. CDR3 length equals 17 residues. V shed 6 bases, J shed 7 bases, and the junction held 17 bases outside the gene matches. The germline CDR1 and CDR2 sequences are SGHVS and FQNEAQ. The CDR3: CASSVGVSQGRGEKLFF. CDR3 sequence (DNA): TGTGCCAGCAGTGTTGGAGTCTCACAGGGGAGGGGTGAAAAACTGTTTTTT.

This clone was observed once. The limits of the CDR3 on the DNA are not certain, so only TCRdb's listed CDR3 is given. The rearrangement joins TRBV27 to TRBJ2-5; the table assigns TRBD1, which was not confirmed against the DNA. Germline V gives CDR1 MNHEY, CDR2 SMNVEV (reference sequence). The CDR3 is 14 residues long, counting both termini. The CDR3 spells CASSVGPGTTLPYF.

The chain is built from TRBV10-3 and TRBJ1-4, with D tentatively TRBD1 (5 bases). Germline V gene lookup returns CDR1 ENHRY and CDR2 SYGVKD. V shed 0 bases and J shed 5 bases, with 10 bases lying between them. This CDR3 comprises 15 residues. Here the CDR3 DNA reads TGTGCCATCAGTGAGTCAAGGGGCGGGAATGAAAAACTGTTTTTT. It translates to CAISESRGGNEKLFF.

The J gene is TRBJ2-5, the V gene TRBV6-5; 11 bases align to TRBD1. This CDR3 has 15 amino acids. After removal of 2 bases from V and 3 bases from J, the junction contained 2 bases not matched to a gene. CDR1 is MNHEY and CDR2 is SVGAGI in the germline V gene. CDR3 nucleotide sequence: TGTGCCAGCAGTTACCAGGGACAGGGGGAAGAGACCCAGTACTTC. Residues: CASSYQGQGEETQYF.

The chain uses TRBV5-5 and TRBJ1-1; D may be TRBD1 (5 bases). The CDR3 length is 16 residues. Germline CDR1 reads SGHKS; CDR2 reads YYEKEE (reference sequence). V was clipped by 5 bases and J by 1 base, with 18 bases between them. The CDR3 coding sequence is TGTGCCAGCAGTTCTTTCACGGGGGGTGGGAACACTGAAGCTTTCTTT. Residues: CASSSFTGGGNTEAFF.

The rearrangement links TRBV5-6 to TRBJ1-2; possible D gene TRBD1, 5 bases. The germline V and J ends were trimmed by 0 bases and 8 bases, with 17 bases remaining between them. Germline CDR1 is SGHDT and CDR2 is YYEEEE. The CDR3 extends over 15 amino acids. The CDR3 DNA sequence: TGTGCCAGCAGCTTGGCGCAGGGTCTGACTGTCGGCTACACCTTC. It specifies CASSLAQGLTVGYTF. Together with reference TRBV5-6 and TRBJ1-2, the CDR3 gives the full variable domain: DAGVTQSPTHLIKTRGQQVTLRCSPKSGHDTVSWYQQALGQGPQFIFQYYEEEERQRGNFPDRFSGHQFPNYSSELNVNALLLGDSALYLCASSLAQGLTVGYTFGSGTRLTVV.

The rearrangement joins TRBV5-8 to TRBJ1-3; D is ambiguous. V shed 4 bases and J shed 2 bases, with 10 bases lying between them. This CDR3 is 14 amino acids long. The V gene's germline CDR1 is SGHTS and CDR2 YDEGEE. CDR3 in amino acids: CASSHDIAGNTIYF. CDR3 nucleotide sequence: TGTGCCAGCAGCCACGACATCGCTGGAAACACCATATATTTT.

The table lists this clone with a count of one. CDR3 residues: CASSVDYGTYEQYF. The CDR3 region has the DNA TGTGCCAGCAGCGTAGATTACGGCACCTACGAGCAGTACTTC. The V call is TRBV9, the J call TRBJ2-7, with unresolved D. Germline values: CDR1 SGDLS, CDR2 YYNGEE. V lost 0 bases to trimming and J lost 2 bases, with 9 bases between them. The CDR3 sequence is 14 residues long.

This chain connects TRBV30 to TRBJ1-3; D not resolved. This CDR3 is built from 13 residues. The germline V gene has CDR1 GTSNPN and CDR2 SVGIG (reference sequence). V gave up 5 bases and J gave up 2 bases, with 10 bases separating them. CDR3 in DNA: TGTGCCTGGGGCCGGAACCCTGGAAACACCATATATTTT. Its protein product is CAWGRNPGNTIYF.

This chain links TRBV5-6 with TRBJ2-3; unclear D gene. CDR3 size: 14 residues. The germline V gene has CDR1 SGHDT and CDR2 YYEEEE. V gave up 3 bases and J gave up 0 bases, with 8 bases separating them. This chain's CDR3 is CASSWGTSTDTQYF. The CDR3, as DNA: TGTGCCAGCAGCTGGGGAACAAGCACAGATACGCAGTATTTT.

CDR3 nucleotides: TGTGCCAGCAGTTGGGTGAATCAGCCCCAGCATTTT. This encodes CASSWVNQPQHF. This chain joins TRBV6-6 and TRBJ1-5; no clear D gene. The CDR3 has 12 residues. With 4 bases removed from V and 4 bases from J, the gap between germline ends came to 5 bases. The V gene's germline CDR1 is MNHNY and CDR2 SVGAGI (reference sequence).

This clone came up a few times. The chain combines TRBV11-3 with TRBJ2-3; tentative D call: TRBD1 (6 bases). Trimming stripped 4 bases from V and 2 bases from J, with 10 bases between. Germline V lookup: CDR1 SGHNT, CDR2 YENEEA. The CDR3 consists of 14 residues. The CDR3 coding sequence is TGTGCCAGCAGCTCTAGACAGGTCACAGATACGCAGTATTTT. Translation gives CASSSRQVTDTQYF.